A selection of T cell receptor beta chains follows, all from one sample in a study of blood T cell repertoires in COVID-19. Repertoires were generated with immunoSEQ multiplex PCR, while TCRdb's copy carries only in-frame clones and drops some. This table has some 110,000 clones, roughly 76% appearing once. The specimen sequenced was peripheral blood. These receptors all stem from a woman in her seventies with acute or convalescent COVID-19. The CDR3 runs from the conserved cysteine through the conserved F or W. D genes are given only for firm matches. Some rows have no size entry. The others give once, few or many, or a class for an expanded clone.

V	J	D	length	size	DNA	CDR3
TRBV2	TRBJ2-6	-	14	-	TGTGCCAGCAGTGACCGGTCCGGGGCCAACGTCCTGACTTTC	CASSDRSGANVLTF
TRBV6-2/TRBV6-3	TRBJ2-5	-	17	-	TGTGCCAGCAGTTACGGGCAGGGGCCCTCCTTTCAAGAGACCCAGTACTTC	CASSYGQGPSFQETQYF
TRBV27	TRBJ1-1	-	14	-	TGTGCCAGCAGTCTAACCTCTATGATCACTGAAGCTTTCTTT	CASSLTSMITEAFF
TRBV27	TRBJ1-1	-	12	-	TGTGCCAGCGCCGGGGGACCCGCTGAAGCTTTCTTT	CASAGGPAEAFF
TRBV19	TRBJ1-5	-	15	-	TGTGCCAGTAGTATGGGGCGGGGGACTGATCAGCCCCAGCATTTT	CASSMGRGTDQPQHF
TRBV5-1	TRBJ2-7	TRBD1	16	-	TGCGCCAGCAGCAGTGGGGACAGGGGGTCCTCCTACGAGCAGTACTTC	CASSSGDRGSSYEQYF
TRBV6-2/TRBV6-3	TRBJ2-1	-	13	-	TGTGCCAGCAGTTATTTTCAAAACAATGAGCAGTTCTTC	CASSYFQNNEQFF
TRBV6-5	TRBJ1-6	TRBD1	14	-	TGTGCCAGCAGTTACAAGGGGACAGGGATGTCCCTCCACTTT	CASSYKGTGMSLHF
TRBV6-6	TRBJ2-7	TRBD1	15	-	TGTGCCAGCAGAGGGGGGGGACAGGGGGCTTACGAGCAGTACTTC	CASRGGGQGAYEQYF
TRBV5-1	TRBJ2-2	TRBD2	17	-	TGCGCCAGCAGCCCTTCCGGGACTAGCGCCGGCGGCGGGGAGCTGTTTTTT	CASSPSGTSAGGGELFF
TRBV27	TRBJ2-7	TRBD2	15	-	TGTGCCAGCAGCCAGCCTAGCGGGAGACCCTACGAGCAGTACTTC	CASSQPSGRPYEQYF
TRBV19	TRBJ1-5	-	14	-	TGTGCCAGTAGATCTACAGGGAACAATCAGCCCCAGCATTTT	CASRSTGNNQPQHF
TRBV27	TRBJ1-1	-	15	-	TGTGCCAGCAGCTCGATTGGAGTGATCCCCACTGAAGCTTTCTTT	CASSSIGVIPTEAFF
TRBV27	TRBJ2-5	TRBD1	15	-	TGTGCCAGCAGCCCAACAGGGGGCGAATGGGAGACCCAGTACTTC	CASSPTGGEWETQYF
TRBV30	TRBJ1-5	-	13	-	TGTGCCTGGAGTACGACCCGGAGGCAGCCCCAGCATTTT	CAWSTTRRQPQHF
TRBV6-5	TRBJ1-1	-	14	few	TGTGCCAGCACCAAAGGACAGCTGAACACTGAAGCTTTCTTT	CASTKGQLNTEAFF
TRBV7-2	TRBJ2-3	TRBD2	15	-	TGTGCCAGCAGCTTAGTCCTAGCGGGTGCAGATACGCAGTATTTT	CASSLVLAGADTQYF
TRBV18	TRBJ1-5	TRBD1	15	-	TGTGCCAGCTCAGCACAGGGGGCAAGCAATCAGCCCCAGCATTTT	CASSAQGASNQPQHF
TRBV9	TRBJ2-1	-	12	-	TGTGCCAGCAGCGTCCATGACAATGAGCAGTTCTTC	CASSVHDNEQFF
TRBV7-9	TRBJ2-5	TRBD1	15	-	TGTGCCAGCAGCTCGACCATCGGACAGGGAGAGACCCAGTACTTC	CASSSTIGQGETQYF
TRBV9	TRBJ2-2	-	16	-	TGTGCCAGCAGCGTAGAACAGGGCTGGGACACCGGGGAGCTGTTTTTT	CASSVEQGWDTGELFF
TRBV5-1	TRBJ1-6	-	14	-	TGCGCCAGCAGCCCCGAGGGACATTCGGGACCCCTCCACTTT	CASSPEGHSGPLHF
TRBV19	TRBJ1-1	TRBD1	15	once	TGTGCCAGTAGAGAGGACAGGGGCAAGAACACTGAAGCTTTCTTT	CASREDRGKNTEAFF
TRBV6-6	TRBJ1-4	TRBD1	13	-	TGTGCCAGCAGCCCCGGGACAGGGGGAAAACTGTTTTTT	CASSPGTGGKLFF
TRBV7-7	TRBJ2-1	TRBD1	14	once	TGTGCTAGCAGCTTAGGGACAGGTAGTCGAGAGCAGTTCTTC	CASSLGTGSREQFF
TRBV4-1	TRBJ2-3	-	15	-	TGCGCCAGCAGCCATGAGGGGGAAGGCACAGATACGCAGTATTTT	CASSHEGEGTDTQYF
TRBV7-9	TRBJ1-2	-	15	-	TGTGCCACAGGAGTGGTTCCTGGCCTAACTAGCGGCTACACCTTC	CATGVVPGLTSGYTF